This TCR beta chain was recorded in a study of shared clonotypes between healthy human individuals (dated by TCRdb to 2018 to 2020). Background on the whole study: Three men and two women, aged 18 to 49 years, made up the cohort. To estimate repertoire size and how much clonotype sharing occurs between individuals, the study deeply sequenced the blood TCR repertoires of several healthy adults. Libraries were prepared and TCR repertoires were sequenced by different laboratories using diverse techniques, in order to increase sequencing depth and limit assay-specific biases. Leukapheresis yielded between about 0.94 and 8.9 billion PBMCs per donor. Broader findings and caveats from the paper: Pairwise subsampling led to the expectation that sequencing depth would affect the degree of clonotype sharing among donors. Only blood was sampled, and tissue TCR repertoires likely differ from those in blood. Because the study included a small number of donors, the genetic and exposure-history diversity represented was limited.

Healthy HIV-negative adults with no recently reported acute infections or vaccinations were included as donors. All donors were Caucasian adults living in Nashville, Tennessee, USA. For unsorted samples, some 90 million PBMCs were counted and genomic DNA was extracted with the QIAamp DNA Blood Mini kit. Blood was collected by leukapheresis, and PBMCs were isolated by Ficoll-Histopaque density gradient centrifugation and then cryopreserved in liquid nitrogen vapor phase. V and J are trimmed by 2 bases and 7 bases, and the gene matches miss 17 bases of the junction. From a lookup of the germline V gene (reference sequence), CDR1 and CDR2 are MNHEY and SMNVEV. Taken from cysteine to phenylalanine, the CDR3 has 19 residues. Only the CDR3 portion is preserved as DNA: 57 bases, with reading frame beginning at the first base. A remark on this clone: It lacks a known antigen. Per-nucleotide qualities are absent, and no much larger clonotype sits a single base away.

Using the deep immunoSEQ assay, TCR CDR3 regions were amplified from genomic DNA by multiplex PCR. Extracted genomic DNA from each cell subset was spread evenly across all wells of several immunoSEQ 96-well plates, with each plate serving as a replicate. For unsorted PBMC, each replicate PCR was loaded with 300 ng genomic DNA, equivalent to roughly 31,000 T cell genomes. Unsorted PBMC genomic DNA was sequenced across ten immunoSEQ deep assay plates. The purified libraries were quantified using a Qubit 3.0 fluorometer, sized with a Bioanalyzer 2100, and then quantified again using the KAPA Library Quantification kit. Every immunoSEQ 96-well plate was sequenced on a dedicated single-read 150-cycle Illumina NextSeq 550 flow cell. On the study's bioinformatics: Because the immunoSEQ output included only junctional sequences and no quality scores, the filtering could not be the same as the filtering used for full-length reads. To assign V/J genes and CDR3, sequences were annotated against IMGT germline references using PyIR, a Python wrapper for IgBLAST v1.9. Reads were filtered out if the reads had weak V/J assignments (E-value above 1e-6), no CDR3, stop codons, out-of-frame junctions, or ambiguous translated residues. A V3J clonotype was defined by an identical inferred V gene, J gene, and CDR3 amino acid sequence. The percentage overlap between two repertoires was calculated by dividing the number of shared unique clonotypes by the size of the smaller repertoire. RTK rarefaction, the Chao1 estimator, and Recon v2.1 estimates of unobserved clonotypes were used to assess repertoire richness. The source is immuneACCESS, and TCRdb retained only in-frame sequences with V and J called. Part of the clones is not carried over; for the studies checked, unresolved V genes explain less than half of this, and the remainder is unexplained. For V, J and clone size, that table is used; D and trimming come from the DNA. The sample has some 470,000 clones on record, around 80% of them singletons. The ten largest clones add up to approximately 12% of the sample.

The sequence came from a woman aged 35 to 49 in good health. Some clones in this sample may be carry-over from other donors' samples. Sequenced material: PBMCs. The rearrangement combines TRBV27 with TRBJ1-2; 12 bases in between match TRBD1. Here the CDR3 is given as CASSLHITGTGGSIGGYTF. The DNA reads as follows: TGTGCCAGCAGTTTACATATAACCGGGACAGGGGGCTCGATTGGTGGCTACACCTTC.